The sequence of this T cell receptor (beta chain) was determined in a study of T cell repertoires in cytomegalovirus infection. For the study at large: The authors used CMV epitopes that were HLA-C-restricted (recently identified) and HLA-B-restricted (well studied). A matching HLA type, together with CMV infection, was signaled by public TCR beta signatures.

V was trimmed by 3 bases and J by 2 bases, leaving 6 bases between them. The germline gives CDR1 DFQATT, CDR2 SNEGSKA (reference sequence). The CDR3 is 12 residues long. TCRdb itself ran the reads through MiXCR, one entry per CDR3 protein. The sample holds hundreds of thousands of distinct CDR3 sequences; 30% to 40% are singletons and the top ten take about 18%. Overall study results and limits: Predominance within the ex vivo response was attributable to HLA-C-restricted CMV-specific TCR beta clonotypes.

This clonotype appeared once. Its antigen is unidentified. The chain recombines TRBV20-1 with TRBJ2-3; D call uncertain. The TCR comes from a human donor in good health (CMV status not recorded). Some clones in this sample may be carry-over from other donors' samples. Specimen: cultured PBMCs, collected from culture after CMV antigen stimulation. CDR3 in DNA: TGCAGTGCTAGTCAGACCACAGATACGCAGTATTTT. This translates into CSASQTTDTQYF.